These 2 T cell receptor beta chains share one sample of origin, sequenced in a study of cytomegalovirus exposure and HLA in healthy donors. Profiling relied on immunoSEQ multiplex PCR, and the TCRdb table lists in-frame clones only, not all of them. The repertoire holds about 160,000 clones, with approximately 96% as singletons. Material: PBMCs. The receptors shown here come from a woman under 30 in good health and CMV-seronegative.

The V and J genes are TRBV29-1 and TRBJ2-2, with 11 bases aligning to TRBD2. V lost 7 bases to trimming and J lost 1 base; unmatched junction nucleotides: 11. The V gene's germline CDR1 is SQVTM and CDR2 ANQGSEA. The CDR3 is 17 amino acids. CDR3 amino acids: CSATLAGGSRNTGELFF. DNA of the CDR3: TGCAGCGCCACTCTAGCGGGAGGATCTAGGAACACCGGGGAGCTGTTTTTT.

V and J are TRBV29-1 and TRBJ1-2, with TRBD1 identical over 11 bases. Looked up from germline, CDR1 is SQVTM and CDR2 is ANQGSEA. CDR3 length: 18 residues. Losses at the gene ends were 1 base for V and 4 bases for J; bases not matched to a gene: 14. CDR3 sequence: CSVEVPDRDRGFLYGYTF. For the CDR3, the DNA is TGCAGCGTTGAAGTTCCAGACCGGGACAGGGGGTTCCTCTATGGCTACACCTTC. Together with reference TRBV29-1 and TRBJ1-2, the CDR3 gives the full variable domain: SAVISQKPSRDICQRGTSLTIQCQVDSQVTMMFWYRQQPGQSLTLIATANQGSEATYESGFVIDKFPISRPNLTFSTLTVSNMSPEDSSIYLCSVEVPDRDRGFLYGYTFGSGTRLTVV.